This T cell receptor beta chain was identified in a study of T cells in Graves' hyperthyroidism and ophthalmopathy. Notes on the study in general: Most thyroid clonotypes that were expanded above 0.001 also turned up in blood.

The length of the CDR3 is 14 residues. Germline CDR1 and CDR2: SGHRS and YFSETQ. The V segment lost 3 bases and the J segment 7 bases; nucleotides outside the gene matches: 6. This clonotype was found a few times. Its antigen is currently unknown. TCR beta CDR3 sequences were amplified from RNA transcripts. Initially, a first-round RT-PCR of the TCR CDR3 employed the HTBI primer set. TCRdb reprocessed the multiplex PCR reads with MiXCR, giving one entry per CDR3 protein. This sample has under 300,000 distinct CDR3 sequences, with 20% to 25% found just once. Ophthalmopathy in the patients scored at least 3 on Clinical Activity Score and at least 4 on NOSPECS grade, lasting under 3 months. Orbital computed tomography and thyroid ultrasound, together with serum TRAb and thyroxine and clinical symptoms, were used for diagnoses.

The V call is TRBV5-1, the J call TRBJ2-7, with 11 bases aligning to TRBD1. The TCR comes from a young man with Graves' ophthalmopathy. Material: blood. The CDR3 region is CASSSGTGGLEQYF. The CDR3 DNA follows: TGCGCCAGCAGCTCCGGGACAGGGGGATTGGAGCAGTACTTC.